Below are 6 T cell receptor beta chains sequenced from a single sample in a study of technical replicates of blood from several donors. Data came from immunoSEQ multiplex PCR; TCRdb stores just in-frame clones and leaves some out. The sample comprises 45,000 to 50,000 clones, approximately 90% of which are singletons, and around 4% rests with the top ten. The material sequenced was PBMCs. Receptor source: a human donor in good health. Some clones in this sample may be carry-over from other donors' samples.

In this sample, this clone turned up a few times. The gene calls are TRBV29-1 and TRBJ2-3; TRBD2 matches at 11 bases. Germline trimming cut 5 bases from V and 7 bases from J; bases unmatched to any gene: 14. The CDR3 consists of 16 residues. CDR1 and CDR2 from the germline V gene are SQVTM and ANQGSEA. This chain's CDR3 is CSVSPHGSGGANTQYF. CDR3 bases: TGCAGCGTTTCCCCCCATGGTAGCGGGGGGGCTAATACGCAGTATTTT.

This chain links TRBV29-1 with TRBJ2-7, with TRBD2 as a possible D gene (6 bases). Germline V gives CDR1 SQVTM, CDR2 ANQGSEA. V was shortened by 3 bases and J by 6 bases, with 12 bases between the two germline ends. This CDR3 comprises 12 residues. The chain's CDR3 is CSVEAAGPEQYF. CDR3 coding DNA: TGCAGCGTTGAGGCAGCGGGTCCCGAGCAGTACTTC.

The CDR3 region is CASSEQGRYGYTF. The DNA for the CDR3 is TGTGCCAGCAGTGAACAGGGGCGATATGGCTACACCTTC. The V and J genes are TRBV2 and TRBJ1-2; D is possibly TRBD1 (6 bases). The CDR3 extends over 13 amino acids. Per the germline V gene, CDR1 is SNHLY and CDR2 is FYNNEI. Trimming pared 2 bases from V and 5 bases from J, leaving 9 bases between.

The V call is TRBV7-2, the J call TRBJ1-1; 7 bases fit TRBD1. The ends lost 5 bases at V and 1 base at J; junction bases unmatched: 4. CDR3 length equals 14 residues. Germline assignment: CDR1 SGHTA and CDR2 FQGNSA. The CDR3 nucleotides are TGTGCCAGCAGCCCCCGGACAGGGAACACTGAAGCTTTCTTT. Translated, it gives CASSPRTGNTEAFF.

The gene calls are TRBV7-9 and TRBJ2-2, with D uncertain. From germline, CDR1 is SEHNR and CDR2 FQNEAQ (reference sequence). With 1 base removed from V and 1 base from J, the gap between germline ends came to 10 bases. This CDR3 is built from 16 residues. The CDR3 protein is CASSLDRGLNTGELFF. CDR3 nucleotide sequence: TGTGCCAGCAGCTTAGACCGCGGCCTGAACACCGGGGAGCTGTTTTTT.

The J gene is TRBJ2-2, the V gene TRBV27; TRBD1 matches at 7 bases. The CDR3 loop spans 16 amino acids. Germline CDR1 is MNHEY and CDR2 is SMNVEV (reference sequence). J lost 3 bases, V lost 5 bases, and 9 bases had no gene match. CDR3 region: CASSPRTGGYTGELFF. The CDR3 DNA sequence: TGTGCCAGCAGTCCACGGACAGGCGGCTACACCGGGGAGCTGTTTTTT.